This TCR beta chain was profiled in a study of blood T cell repertoires in COVID-19. The wider study: Sources were T cells, B-cell-depleted T cells, or PBMCs; the material itself was cDNA or gDNA.

The assay was immunoSEQ multiplex PCR, and TCRdb's table has in-frame clones only and misses some. The sample yields approximately 190,000 clones, approximately 80% seen once. Germline V lookup: CDR1 SGHNT, CDR2 YYREEE (reference sequence). The CDR3 is 15 amino acids. With V trimmed by 6 bases and J by 1 base, 9 bases remained unmatched. V gene TRBV5-4 combines with J gene TRBJ1-2; 7 nucleotides agree with TRBD1. The specimen was PBMCs or T cells enriched from blood (not recorded which). The receptor was derived from an older woman with acute COVID-19. CDR3 in amino acids: CASNPTGQRNYGYTF. Written as DNA, the CDR3 is TGTGCCAGCAACCCGACGGGACAGCGTAACTATGGCTACACCTTC.